Following are 24 T cell receptor beta chains from one sample sequenced in a study of OX40 agonist ivuxolimab in advanced cancers. Only in-frame clones appear in the TCRdb table, and some are missing; sequencing was by immunoSEQ multiplex PCR. The table lists fewer than 100,000 clones, around nine tenths of them singletons. Specimen: CD4+ or CD8+ T cells sorted from blood, collected in a trial of the OX40 agonist ivuxolimab. These TCRs come from an adult with an advanced solid tumor such as melanoma, head and neck, liver or kidney cancer.

The chain carries TRBV9 and TRBJ2-2, with D hard to call. V was pared by 1 base and J by 4 bases, with 14 bases between. This CDR3 comprises 16 residues. CDR1 and CDR2 from the germline V gene are SGDLS and YYNGEE. The CDR3 coding sequence is TGTGCCAGCAGCGTACGTGGGTTCGGCACCACCGGGGAGCTGTTTTTT. This gives the protein CASSVRGFGTTGELFF.

This clone was detected a few times. The chain joins TRBV18 to TRBJ1-5, with D uncertain. From germline, CDR1 is KGHSH and CDR2 LQKENI. This CDR3 contains 13 residues. Trimming removed 6 bases at V and 9 bases at J, with 15 bases between. In nucleotides, the CDR3 is TGTGCCAGCTCCGCTACCGGAGATGCGCCCCAGCATTTT. Translated, it gives CASSATGDAPQHF.

The chain is built from TRBV4-3 and TRBJ1-2; 7 bases are a match to TRBD1. This CDR3 comprises 17 residues. The trim removed 0 bases at V and 6 bases at J, leaving 13 bases unmatched. The germline V gene encodes CDR1 LGHNA and CDR2 YSLEER. The CDR3 region is CASSQDLRAGGFHGYTF. CDR3 DNA: TGCGCCAGCAGCCAAGACCTAAGGGCAGGGGGGTTCCATGGCTACACCTTC.

The rearrangement uses TRBV9 and TRBJ1-3; unclear D gene. Per germline, CDR1 SGDLS and CDR2 YYNGEE. The CDR3 is 14 amino acids. Trimming pared 0 bases from V and 4 bases from J, leaving 8 bases between. The CDR3 DNA reads as TGTGCCAGCAGCGTAGTGGGGTCCGGAAACACCATATATTTT. This encodes CASSVVGSGNTIYF.

The chain recombines TRBV5-4 with TRBJ2-5; a possible D gene is TRBD1 (7 bases). Germline CDR1 SGHNT, CDR2 YYREEE (reference sequence). The CDR3 length is 14 residues. Trimming took 4 bases from V and 4 from J, leaving 14 bases between them. CDR3 sequence: CASSPRGTAETQYF. The CDR3 DNA reads TGTGCCAGCAGCCCTCGCGGGACAGCAGAGACCCAGTACTTC.

Only a few counts were recorded for this clone. This chain connects TRBV29-1 to TRBJ1-3; no definite D call. This CDR3 region has 13 residues. The V and J ends lost 3 bases and 0 bases respectively, with 6 bases between them. Germline V gene data show CDR1 as SQVTM and CDR2 as ANQGSEA. This chain's CDR3 is CSVDGASGNTIYF. DNA for the CDR3: TGCAGCGTTGATGGAGCCTCTGGAAACACCATATATTTT.

The chain is built from TRBV18 and TRBJ2-7; TRBD2 might be the D (6 bases). The CDR3 runs 15 residues. V gave up 0 bases and J gave up 4 bases, with 13 bases separating them. The V gene's germline CDR1 is KGHSH and CDR2 LQKENI. The DNA for the CDR3 is TGTGCCAGCTCACCACCGCTGGGGGGTGCTTACGAGCAGTACTTC. This encodes CASSPPLGGAYEQYF.

The chain recombines TRBV18 with TRBJ2-2; D uncertain. Germline V gene lookup returns CDR1 KGHSH and CDR2 LQKENI. Trimming removed 3 bases from V and 1 base from J, with 12 bases in between. This CDR3 has 16 residues. CDR3 in DNA: TGTGCCAGCTCACCGCCGGATGGCAGGAACACCGGGGAGCTGTTTTTT. As protein: CASSPPDGRNTGELFF. Based on the CDR3 plus reference TRBV18 and TRBJ2-2, the full variable domain is NAGVMQNPRHLVRRRGQEARLRCSPMKGHSHVYWYRQLPEEGLKFMVYLQKENIIDESGMPKERFSAEFPKEGPSILRIQQVVRGDSAAYFCASSPPDGRNTGELFFGEGSRLTVL.

A few counts support this clone. This rearrangement joins TRBV7-9 to TRBJ1-4; D remains unclear. The ends were cut back, 5 bases at V and 7 bases at J, with 5 bases in the middle. The CDR3 extends over 11 amino acids. Germline V gene data show CDR1 as SEHNR and CDR2 as FQNEAQ (reference sequence). In DNA form, the CDR3 reads TGTGCCAGCAGCGGATCTGAAAAACTGTTTTTT. Translated: CASSGSEKLFF.

CDR3 sequence (DNA): TGTGCCAGCAGCTCGAGGACAGGGGGAGACATTCAGTACTTC. As protein: CASSSRTGGDIQYF. The chain carries TRBV7-2 and TRBJ2-4, with 10 bases fitting TRBD1. Germline CDR1 reads SGHTA; CDR2 reads FQGNSA. The CDR3 loop spans 14 amino acids. V dropped 4 bases and J dropped 8; count of bases not matched to a gene: 5.

This rearrangement joins TRBV10-3 to TRBJ2-3; no firm D call. The CDR3 spans 15 residues. The V gene lost 2 bases and the J gene lost 0 bases, with 9 bases spanning the gap. Germline CDR1 reads ENHRY; CDR2 reads SYGVKD. CDR3 DNA sequence: TGTGCCATCAGTGAGGGCCGGGTAAGCACAGATACGCAGTATTTT. It translates to CAISEGRVSTDTQYF.

The V call is TRBV4-3, the J call TRBJ1-6; 7 positions match TRBD1. Unmatched junction bases numbered 8, after V lost 3 bases and J lost 6 bases. Germline assignment: CDR1 LGHNA and CDR2 YSLEER. The CDR3 runs to 16 residues. The CDR3 loop reads CASSQEPTGFNSPLHF. As DNA, the CDR3 is TGCGCCAGCAGCCAGGAACCGACAGGGTTTAATTCACCCCTCCACTTT.

The chain joins TRBV2 to TRBJ2-2; 14 bases match TRBD2. This CDR3 has 15 residues. V dropped 4 bases and J dropped 5; count of bases not matched to a gene: 0. The V gene's germline CDR1 is SNHLY and CDR2 FYNNEI. CDR3 sequence reads: CASSGTSGGTGELFF. CDR3 nucleotide sequence: TGTGCCAGCAGTGGGACTAGCGGGGGGACCGGGGAGCTGTTTTTT.

V usage is TRBV6-1 and J usage is TRBJ1-4; possibly TRBD1 for D (6 bases). The CDR3 sequence is 14 residues long. Trimming removed 6 bases at V and 5 bases at J, with 13 bases between. The germline V gene encodes CDR1 MNHNS and CDR2 SASEGT. The CDR3 DNA follows: TGTGCCAGCAGCCAATACGGACAGAATGAAAAACTGTTTTTT. Its translation is CASSQYGQNEKLFF.

The V and J genes are TRBV14 and TRBJ2-3, with a possible D match to TRBD2 (6 bases). Trimming removed 0 bases at V and 3 bases at J, with 16 bases between. Germline values: CDR1 SGHDN, CDR2 FVKESK. The CDR3 extends over 17 amino acids. The CDR3 region has the DNA TGTGCCAGCAGCCAAGACCGCCGGGGCGGGGTAACAGATACGCAGTATTTT. Translating gives CASSQDRRGGVTDTQYF.

As regards this clone: The junction shows a germline mismatch at one end, possibly a read error. The V gene is TRBV19, the J gene TRBJ1-5, with TRBD1 matching 7 bases. The germline V gene encodes CDR1 LNHDA and CDR2 SQIVND (reference sequence). The CDR3 extends over 17 amino acids. In DNA, the CDR3 is TGTACCAGTAGTACCCGGGAGGGGGCTCCACAAATGCGGCCCCAGCATTTT. Amino acids: CTSSTREGAPQMRPQHF.

Written as DNA, the CDR3 is TGCGCCAGCAGCCCCCCGGATCAGCTGGAGACCCAGTACTTC. Protein sequence: CASSPPDQLETQYF. The chain recombines TRBV5-1 with TRBJ2-5; D call uncertain. CDR3 length: 14 residues. CDR1 and CDR2 from the germline V gene are SGHRS and YFSETQ. The V gene lost 4 bases and the J gene lost 5 bases, with 15 bases spanning the gap.

The V gene is TRBV14, the J gene TRBJ2-5; TRBD2 matches at 8 bases. CDR1 and CDR2 (germline): SGHDN, FVKESK. V lost 4 bases, J lost 5 bases, and 6 bases stayed unmatched. The CDR3 runs 14 residues. The CDR3 region has the DNA TGTGCCAGCAGCCCCCAGCGGGGGTGGGAGACCCAGTACTTC. It codes for CASSPQRGWETQYF.

The chain carries TRBV19 and TRBJ2-1, with 8 positions matching TRBD2. The germline CDR1 and CDR2 sequences are LNHDA and SQIVND (reference sequence). The trim removed 6 bases at V and 4 bases at J, leaving 11 bases unmatched. This CDR3 is built from 16 residues. CDR3 protein: CASSDSFRGRYNEQFF. The DNA of the CDR3 is TGTGCCAGTAGCGACTCTTTTCGCGGGAGGTACAATGAGCAGTTCTTC.

CDR3 sequence (DNA): TGTGCCAGCGGTCTAGCGGGGGGTACCCCTTACAATGAGCAGTTCTTC. Translated: CASGLAGGTPYNEQFF. This chain uses TRBV6-4 with TRBJ2-1, with 11 bases aligning to TRBD2. In germline, CDR1 is MRHNA, CDR2 SNTAGT. The CDR3 consists of 16 residues. The junction had 10 bases not matched to a gene; V was cut back by 8 bases and J by 4 bases.

The rearrangement joins TRBV11-2 to TRBJ1-5; D remains ambiguous. V dropped 0 bases and J dropped 5 bases, with 5 bases sitting between them. This CDR3 comprises 13 residues. The V gene's germline CDR1 is SGHAT and CDR2 FQNNGV. CDR3 protein: CASSLDRDQPQHF. Written as DNA, the CDR3 is TGTGCCAGCAGCTTAGATCGGGATCAGCCCCAGCATTTT.

The V call is TRBV5-1, the J call TRBJ2-5; D is undetermined. Trimming stripped 2 bases from V and 2 bases from J, with 7 bases between. The CDR3 loop spans 13 amino acids. The germline V gene encodes CDR1 SGHRS and CDR2 YFSETQ. The chain's CDR3 is CASSFNYQETQYF. The CDR3 DNA reads TGCGCCAGCAGCTTTAACTATCAAGAGACCCAGTACTTC.

This clone was counted many times. V gene TRBV6-5 combines with J gene TRBJ2-2; no firm D call. The CDR3 is 12 amino acids. Germline values: CDR1 MNHEY, CDR2 SVGAGI. V was clipped by 8 bases and J by 6 bases, with 10 bases between them. CDR3: CASGQRAGELFF. The CDR3 region has the DNA TGTGCCAGCGGTCAACGGGCCGGGGAGCTGTTTTTT.

V gene TRBV6-6 combines with J gene TRBJ1-4, with D hard to call. Germline-derived CDR1 and CDR2 are MNHNY and SVGAGI (reference sequence). Trimming removed 6 bases at V and 0 bases at J, with 14 bases between. The CDR3 runs 16 residues. CDR3 bases: TGTGCCAGCAGCAAGCCCCGTACGGCAACTAATGAAAAACTGTTTTTT. This codes for CASSKPRTATNEKLFF.